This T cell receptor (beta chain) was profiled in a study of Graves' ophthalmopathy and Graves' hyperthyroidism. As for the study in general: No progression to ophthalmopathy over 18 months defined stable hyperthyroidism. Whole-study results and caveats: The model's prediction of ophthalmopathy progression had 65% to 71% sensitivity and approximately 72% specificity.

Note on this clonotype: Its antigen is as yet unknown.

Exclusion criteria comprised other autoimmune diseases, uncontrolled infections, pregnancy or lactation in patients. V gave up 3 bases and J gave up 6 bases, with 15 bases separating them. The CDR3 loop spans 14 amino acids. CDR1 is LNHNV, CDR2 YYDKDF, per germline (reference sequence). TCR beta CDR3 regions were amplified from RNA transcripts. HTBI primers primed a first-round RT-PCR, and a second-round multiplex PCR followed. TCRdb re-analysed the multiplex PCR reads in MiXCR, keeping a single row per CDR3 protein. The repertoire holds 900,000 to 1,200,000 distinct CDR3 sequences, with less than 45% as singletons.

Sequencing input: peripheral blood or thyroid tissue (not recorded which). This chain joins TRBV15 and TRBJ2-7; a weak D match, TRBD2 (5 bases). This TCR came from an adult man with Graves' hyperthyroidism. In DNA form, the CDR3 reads TGTGCCACCAGCAGCTTGGCCCCACGGGGCGAGCAGTACTTC. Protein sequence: CATSSLAPRGEQYF.